The 11 T cell receptor beta chains given below trace back to one sample, sequenced in a study of T cell repertoires in cytomegalovirus infection. TCRdb reprocessed the reads with MiXCR, giving one entry per CDR3 protein. Of around 360,000 distinct CDR3 sequences listed, roughly 34% are singletons. No antigens are known for them. The starting material was cultured PBMCs, obtained from culture after CMV antigen stimulation. The receptor set was obtained from a human donor in good health (CMV status not recorded). Some clones in this sample may be carry-over from other donors' samples.

The rearrangement uses TRBV6-1 and TRBJ2-1; the match to TRBD2 covers 11 bases. The CDR3 contains 15 residues. Trimming took 8 bases from V and 10 from J; bases not matched to a gene: 13. From germline, CDR1 is MNHNS and CDR2 SASEGT. Here the CDR3 reads CASSAASGRFEEQFF. The CDR3 region has the DNA TGTGCCAGCTCGGCGGCTAGCGGGAGGTTTGAGGAGCAGTTCTTC.

By sample fraction, this clonotype is medium-sized. V and J are TRBV12-3 or TRBV12-4 and TRBJ2-3; D remains ambiguous. Trimming removed 6 bases from V and 6 bases from J, with 16 bases in between. The CDR3 has 14 residues. CDR3 coding DNA: TGTGCCAGCAGCCTTAGTGCGTCGTCGGATACGCAGTATTTT. Encoded protein: CASSLSASSDTQYF.

The chain employs TRBV28 and TRBJ2-7; 14 bases are shared with TRBD2. After removal of 5 bases from V and 7 bases from J, the junction contained 7 bases not matched to a gene. This CDR3 is 15 amino acids long. Germline values: CDR1 MDHEN, CDR2 SYDVKM. CDR3 nucleotide sequence: TGTGCCAGCAGTCCGAGACTAGCGGGAGGGAGTGAGCAGTACTTC. Its translation: CASSPRLAGGSEQYF.

This clonotype was counted at least ten times. The chain uses TRBV6-1 and TRBJ1-5; 8 positions agree with TRBD1. The germline gives CDR1 MNHNS, CDR2 SASEGT. CDR3 length: 15 amino acids. V dropped 0 bases and J dropped 6; count of bases not matched to a gene: 4. The CDR3 is CASSEAQGALQPQHF. The DNA of the CDR3 is TGTGCCAGCAGTGAAGCGCAGGGGGCCCTTCAGCCCCAGCATTTT.

The chain recombines TRBV11-2 with TRBJ2-7; D is perhaps TRBD1 or TRBD2 (5 bases each). The CDR3 is made up of 14 amino acids. Trimming removed 7 bases at V and 2 bases at J, with 15 bases between. CDR1 is SGHAT and CDR2 is FQNNGV in the germline V gene. The CDR3 is CASTEGRVTYEQYF. The CDR3 bases are TGTGCCAGCACCGAGGGGCGGGTGACCTACGAGCAGTACTTC.

The chain links TRBV6-1 to TRBJ1-1; D possibly corresponds to TRBD1 (6 bases). V lost 7 bases, J lost 4 bases, and 13 bases lay in between. Germline V gives CDR1 MNHNS, CDR2 SASEGT. CDR3 length: 13 amino acids. The CDR3, as DNA: TGTGCCAGCAACCAGGAGGGGGGCACTGAAGCTTTCTTT. It specifies CASNQEGGTEAFF.

For this clonotype: A much bigger clone sits one base away, suggesting this may be a read error. The chain recombines TRBV7-2 with TRBJ1-5, with a tentative D call TRBD1 (5 bases). This CDR3 region has 17 residues. V lost 4 bases, J lost 0 bases, and 16 bases lay in between. Germline CDR1 and CDR2: SGHTA and FQGNSA. The CDR3 protein is CASSCVFGGVSNQPQHF. The CDR3, as DNA: TGTGCCAGCAGCTGCGTCTTCGGGGGGGTTAGCAATCAGCCCCAGCATTTT.

This clonotype has a handful of counts. The genes are TRBV7-9 and TRBJ2-7, with unresolved D. The V end was cut by 2 bases, the J end by 5 bases, with 7 bases between. The length of the CDR3 is 12 residues. Germline loops: CDR1 SEHNR, CDR2 FQNEAQ (reference sequence). The CDR3 region is CASSLLVDEQYV. CDR3 nucleotides: TGTGCCAGCAGCTTACTAGTTGACGAGCAGTACGTC.

The sample holds a few counts of this clonotype. This chain joins TRBV5-1 and TRBJ2-7; D remains ambiguous. The ends were cut back, 3 bases at V and 0 bases at J, with 10 bases in the middle. The CDR3 spans 14 residues. Germline CDR1 reads SGHRS; CDR2 reads YFSETQ. The CDR3 sequence: CASSSATDSYEQYF. In DNA, the CDR3 is TGCGCCAGCAGCTCCGCGACCGACTCCTACGAGCAGTACTTC.

V and J are TRBV20-1 and TRBJ1-6; a weak D match, TRBD1 (6 bases). The V and J ends lost 0 bases and 8 bases respectively, with 17 bases between them. The CDR3 length is 16 residues. Germline values: CDR1 DFQATT, CDR2 SNEGSKA (reference sequence). The CDR3 nucleotides read TGCAGTGCTAGAGAGTCAGCGGGGGCTATGGATTCACCCCTCCACTTT. Translated: CSARESAGAMDSPLHF.

The chain uses TRBV10-3 and TRBJ1-3; TRBD1 matches 12 bases. The CDR3 length is 17 residues. The germline V gene has CDR1 ENHRY and CDR2 SYGVKD. The V and J ends lost 7 bases and 4 bases, in that order; junction bases with no gene match: 11. The CDR3 reads CAIMRSGTGGEGNTIYF. CDR3 nucleotides: TGTGCCATCATGAGGTCCGGGACAGGGGGCGAAGGAAACACCATATATTTT.